This T cell receptor (beta chain) was observed in a study of graft-versus-host responses after intestinal transplantation. About the research overall: Transplants given to recipients were multivisceral, liver-intestinal, or isolated intestinal.

Sequencing used immunoSEQ multiplex PCR; TCRdb keeps in-frame clones, though not all of them. The table has 23,000 or so clones, approximately 91% seen once. In this sample, this clone turned up a few times. The starting material was PBMCs, obtained about 41 days after intestinal transplant. The receptor was derived from a human patient who received an intestinal transplant, so some T cells may come from the graft donor.

For the CDR3, the DNA is TGTGCCAGCAGAGCCACGACAGGGGCTGAAGCTTTCTTT. It encodes CASRATTGAEAFF. The chain carries TRBV7-8 and TRBJ1-1, with 8 bases fitting TRBD1. The CDR3 totals 13 residues. Per germline, CDR1 SGHVS and CDR2 FQNEAQ. V lost 6 bases to trimming and J lost 6 bases; unmatched junction nucleotides: 6.